This record looks at one TCR beta chain sequence and its context. Clones were sequenced by immunoSEQ multiplex PCR, and TCRdb holds only the in-frame ones, with some missing. The data contain some 60,000 clones, more than 80% of them singletons. CDR3 size: 13 residues. Trimming took 5 bases from V and 6 from J, leaving 13 bases between them. In germline, CDR1 is MDHEN, CDR2 SYDVKM. The data stem from a study of PD-1 blockade in classical Hodgkin lymphoma. All the patients suffered relapse after autologous stem cell transplantation, and brentuximab vedotin exposure differed. This sequence was found in a human donor with classical Hodgkin lymphoma. This chain joins TRBV28 and TRBJ1-2; D is undetermined. The material sequenced was peripheral blood mononuclear cells (PBMCs), taken at baseline. The CDR3 sequence: CASSPHDRDGYTF. In DNA, the CDR3 is TGTGCCAGCAGTCCCCACGATCGGGATGGCTACACCTTC.